This TCR beta chain is from a study of early T cells in non-severe SARS-CoV-2 infection. Study-wide background: Sequencing of unsorted whole blood was done on bulk RNA, leaving chains unpaired.

Germline V lookup: CDR1 KGHDR, CDR2 SFDVKD. Trimming took 5 bases from V and 2 from J, leaving 7 bases between them. The CDR3 has 13 residues. Individually, cDNA molecules had unique molecular identifiers attached to them. Using its own MiXCR run on the 5' RACE reads, TCRdb lists one record per CDR3 protein. The sample lists tens of thousands of distinct CDR3 sequences, approximately 2.9% occurring once. This clonotype occurred many times. Antigen: not known. The study, taken as a whole, reports: Private and CD4 specificities were missed by VDJdb matching, which favored anti-spike CD8 responses.

The source is an adult who was a healthcare worker with PCR-confirmed SARS-CoV-2 infection or an uninfected control (not recorded which). The rearrangement links TRBV24-1 to TRBJ2-3; D gene uncertain. Sequenced material: whole blood. Here the CDR3 DNA reads TGTGCCACCAGTGGACAATCCACAGATACGCAGTATTTT. This sequence encodes CATSGQSTDTQYF.